The 32 T cell receptor beta chains given below trace back to one sample, sequenced in a study of control samples from healthy donors and cancer patients (TCRdb year 2020). Libraries were prepared through the immunoSEQ multiplex PCR assay. This is the immuneACCESS table as TCRdb keeps it, with only in-frame sequences that have V and J called. A part of the clones is gone; compared with another copy, unresolved V genes explain less than half, and the rest is unexplained. The sample table shows some 140,000 clones, and roughly nine tenths are seen once. The ten top clones hold around 10% of the sample. The sample consisted of blood. The receptors derive from a woman in her 30s in good health.

This rearrangement joins TRBV6-5 to TRBJ1-5; possibly TRBD1 for D (5 bases). The CDR3 covers 15 residues. The germline V and J ends were trimmed by 6 bases and 4 bases, with 16 bases remaining between them. CDR1 and CDR2 (germline): MNHEY, SVGAGI. The CDR3 loop reads CASRLGGIRNQPQHF. The CDR3 DNA sequence: TGTGCCAGCAGACTGGGGGGAATAAGGAATCAGCCCCAGCATTTT.

The chain uses TRBV5-8 and TRBJ2-3, with 7 bases lining up with TRBD1. The germline CDR1 and CDR2 sequences are SGHTS and YDEGEE. Trimming removed 4 bases from V and 1 base from J; junction bases left unmatched: 9. The CDR3 has 16 residues. CDR3 coding DNA: TGTGCCAGCAGCCCGCGACAGGGTATCCGCACAGATACGCAGTATTTT. This codes for CASSPRQGIRTDTQYF. Full variable domain (outside the CDR3, taken from reference TRBV5-8 and TRBJ2-3): EAGVTQSPTHLIKTRGQQATLRCSPISGHTSVYWYQQALGLGLQFLLWYDEGEERNRGNFPPRFSGRQFPNYSSELNVNALELEDSALYLCASSPRQGIRTDTQYFGPGTRLTVL.

V and J are TRBV24-1 and TRBJ1-2, with no clear D. Per the germline V gene, CDR1 is KGHDR and CDR2 is SFDVKD. CDR3 length: 11 residues. V gave up 10 bases and J gave up 10 bases, with 15 bases separating them. The CDR3 spells CATTEQVVYTF. CDR3 nucleotide sequence: TGTGCCACAACTGAGCAAGTGGTCTACACCTTC.

The chain links TRBV29-1 to TRBJ2-1; 7 bases map to TRBD2. J lost 3 bases, V lost 5 bases, and 4 bases had no gene match. This CDR3 comprises 13 residues. Germline lookup yields CDR1 SQVTM and CDR2 ANQGSEA. The CDR3 sequence is CSVIASGYNEQFF. The CDR3 DNA follows: TGCAGCGTTATCGCTAGCGGCTACAATGAGCAGTTCTTC.

As to this clone: The identical CDR3 is also encoded by other nucleotide sequences in the sample. This chain links TRBV28 with TRBJ1-5; weak D call: TRBD1 (5 bases). V lost 1 base, J lost 2 bases, and 6 bases lay in between. Looked up from germline, CDR1 is MDHEN and CDR2 is SYDVKM. The CDR3 covers 14 residues. The DNA of the CDR3 is TGTGCCAGCAGTTTATTCAGGGGCAATCAGCCCCAGCATTTT. It is translated as CASSLFRGNQPQHF.

J is TRBJ2-4 and V is TRBV6-2 or TRBV6-3, with 8 bases lining up with TRBD1. The CDR3 is 14 amino acids. Trimming at V came to 5 bases and at J to 9 bases, leaving 9 bases not matched to a gene. From germline, CDR1 is MNHEY and CDR2 SVGEGT. CDR3 nucleotides: TGTGCCAGCAGTCCCCAGGGGGCTTTTGGCATTCAGTACTTC. This gives the protein CASSPQGAFGIQYF.

This clone was recorded only once. The chain couples TRBV3-1 (or the pseudogene TRBV3-2) to TRBJ2-2; D uncertain. The CDR3 spans 12 residues. Trimming pared 0 bases from V and 6 bases from J, leaving 2 bases between. Germline CDR1 is LGHDT and CDR2 is YNNKEL (reference sequence). The CDR3: CASSQDSGELFF. CDR3 nucleotides: TGTGCCAGCAGCCAAGATTCCGGGGAGCTGTTTTTT.

The chain combines TRBV7-8 with TRBJ1-1; D uncertain. V dropped 1 base and J dropped 1 base, with 4 bases sitting between them. Germline V gene sequence: CDR1 SGHVS, CDR2 FQNEAQ. CDR3 length equals 13 residues. The CDR3, as DNA: TGTGCCAGCAGCTTAGGGAGGAACACTGAAGCTTTCTTT. This gives the protein CASSLGRNTEAFF.

The chain joins TRBV4-1 to TRBJ1-2, with 9 bases aligning to TRBD1. Trimming took 5 bases from V and 5 from J; bases not matched to a gene: 6. The CDR3 is made up of 14 amino acids. Germline CDR1 and CDR2: MGHRA and YSYEKL. The CDR3 DNA is TGCGCCAGCAGCACACAGACAGGGGGATATGGCTACACCTTC. It codes for CASSTQTGGYGYTF.

The chain combines TRBV11-3 with TRBJ2-3; 7 bases match TRBD1. Germline V gives CDR1 SGHNT, CDR2 YENEEA. The V gene end was trimmed by 7 bases and the J gene end by 4 bases; junction bases not matched to a gene: 14. There are 16 residues in the CDR3. The CDR3 DNA follows: TGTGCCAGCATTCAAGACGGACAGGAGAGCGCAGATACGCAGTATTTT. Its translation is CASIQDGQESADTQYF.

V gene TRBV25-1 combines with J gene TRBJ1-3; D uncertain. With 3 bases removed from V and 0 bases from J, the gap between germline ends came to 9 bases. CDR3 length: 15 residues. Germline V gives CDR1 MGHDK, CDR2 SYGVNS. The CDR3 nucleotides read TGTGCCAGCAGTGATCCGGGAAACTCTGGAAACACCATATATTTT. Its protein is CASSDPGNSGNTIYF.

The rearrangement links TRBV19 to TRBJ2-3; TRBD1 matches 7 bases. The CDR3 runs 17 residues. J gave up 0 bases and V 5 bases, and 11 bases lay outside the gene matches. CDR1 and CDR2 from the germline V gene are LNHDA and SQIVND (reference sequence). CDR3 sequence reads: CASSVGTALSSTDTQYF. The CDR3 DNA follows: TGTGCCAGTAGTGTCGGGACAGCCCTTTCTAGCACAGATACGCAGTATTTT. Complete variable domain (other parts from reference TRBV19 and TRBJ2-3): DGGITQSPKYLFRKEGQNVTLSCEQNLNHDAMYWYRQDPGQGLRLIYYSQIVNDFQKGDIAEGYSVSREKKESFPLTVTSAQKNPTAFYLCASSVGTALSSTDTQYFGPGTRLTVL.

CDR3 nucleotides: TGTGCCAGCAATTATCAGGGGGCAAAGGAAAAACTGTTTTTT. This translates into CASNYQGAKEKLFF. The gene calls are TRBV2 and TRBJ1-4, with 8 bases aligning to TRBD1. The CDR3 has 14 amino acids. V dropped 7 bases and J dropped 8; count of bases not matched to a gene: 9. From germline, CDR1 is SNHLY and CDR2 FYNNEI.

This clone occurred a few times. The V call is TRBV6-1, the J call TRBJ2-1, with D perhaps TRBD1 or TRBD2 (5 bases each). The CDR3 extends over 17 amino acids. Trimming pared 0 bases from V and 6 bases from J, leaving 18 bases between. Looked up from germline, CDR1 is MNHNS and CDR2 is SASEGT. The CDR3 region has the DNA TGTGCCAGCAGTGAAGCCGGGCCGGGACGCCGGGCCAATGAGCAGTTCTTC. Translated: CASSEAGPGRRANEQFF.

This rearrangement joins TRBV5-1 to TRBJ2-4, with D perhaps assigned TRBD1 or TRBD2 (6 bases each). The CDR3 has 16 residues. The germline CDR1 and CDR2 sequences are SGHRS and YFSETQ. The V and J ends lost 4 bases and 3 bases respectively, with 17 bases between them. The CDR3 DNA reads as TGCGCCAGCAGCCTCGATGGGGGGCCTAGCAAAAACATTCAGTACTTC. As protein: CASSLDGGPSKNIQYF.

The genes are TRBV9 and TRBJ1-1, with a tentative D call TRBD1 (6 bases). CDR1 is SGDLS and CDR2 is YYNGEE in the germline V gene. The CDR3 totals 15 residues. V was pared by 0 bases and J by 1 base, with 10 bases between. In DNA form, the CDR3 reads TGTGCCAGCAGCGTAGAGGGGGGTTGGAACACTGAAGCTTTCTTT. Translation: CASSVEGGWNTEAFF.

The gene calls are TRBV2 and TRBJ2-7; 7 bases match TRBD2. The length of the CDR3 is 13 residues. V lost 4 bases to trimming and J lost 1 base; unmatched junction nucleotides: 1. CDR1 and CDR2 from the germline V gene are SNHLY and FYNNEI. The CDR3 DNA reads as TGTGCCAGCAGTGGGGGAGGGTCCTACGAGCAGTACTTC. Translation gives CASSGGGSYEQYF.

The V and J genes are TRBV18 and TRBJ2-3, with 14 bases lining up with TRBD2. CDR3 length: 17 residues. Germline values: CDR1 KGHSH, CDR2 LQKENI. After removal of 2 bases from V and 5 bases from J, the junction contained 6 bases not matched to a gene. CDR3 in DNA: TGTGCCAGCTCACCATACAAAGGACTAGCGGGAGGAGATACGCAGTATTTT. Amino acid sequence: CASSPYKGLAGGDTQYF.

The genes are TRBV10-1 and TRBJ2-3, with D possibly TRBD1 on 5 matching bases. V was cut by 9 bases and J by 0 bases, with 13 bases left in between. Germline assignment: CDR1 WNHNN and CDR2 SYGVQD (reference sequence). The CDR3 totals 14 residues. The CDR3 region is CARRQFVSTDTQYF. The DNA for the CDR3 is TGCGCCAGACGACAGTTTGTTAGCACAGATACGCAGTATTTT.

J is TRBJ1-2 and V is TRBV25-1; D unclear. Germline CDR1 and CDR2: MGHDK and SYGVNS. V was trimmed by 5 bases and J by 3 bases, leaving 10 bases between them. CDR3 length equals 13 residues. The CDR3 DNA follows: TGTGCCAGCAGTTTTGGACCCCACTATGGCTACACCTTC. This gives the protein CASSFGPHYGYTF.

The CDR3 DNA reads as TGTGCCAGCAGTCCCGGGACAGGGAACACCGGGGAGCTGTTTTTT. It is translated as CASSPGTGNTGELFF. The rearrangement uses TRBV5-8 and TRBJ2-2, with TRBD1 identical over 8 bases. This CDR3 contains 15 residues. J lost 1 base, V lost 5 bases, and 4 bases had no gene match. Germline CDR1 SGHTS, CDR2 YDEGEE.

This chain uses TRBV3-1 (or the pseudogene TRBV3-2) with TRBJ1-5, with 9 bases matching TRBD1. The trim removed 4 bases at V and 3 bases at J, leaving 1 base unmatched. Looked up from germline, CDR1 is LGHDT and CDR2 is YNNKEL (reference sequence). This CDR3 is 14 amino acids long. The CDR3 nucleotides are TGTGCCAGCAGCCGGACAGGGGCCAATCAGCCCCAGCATTTT. Its protein is CASSRTGANQPQHF.

V is TRBV4-1 and J is TRBJ1-5; 7 bases match TRBD1. Germline CDR1 and CDR2: MGHRA and YSYEKL. Unmatched junction bases numbered 9, after V lost 2 bases and J lost 5 bases. This CDR3 has 16 residues. For the CDR3, the DNA is TGCGCCAGCAGCCAACTAGGACAGGCCCCATATCAGCCCCAGCATTTT. This gives the protein CASSQLGQAPYQPQHF.

A note on this clone: Other DNA sequences of this sample code for an identical CDR3. The chain joins TRBV19 to TRBJ1-4, with 10 bases that match TRBD1. This CDR3 comprises 16 residues. Germline CDR1 is LNHDA and CDR2 is SQIVND (reference sequence). J was trimmed by 5 bases and V by 3 bases; bases with no gene match: 6. The CDR3: CASSIGPGQGNEKLFF. CDR3 DNA: TGTGCCAGTAGTATTGGACCGGGACAGGGGAATGAAAAACTGTTTTTT.

The gene calls are TRBV7-9 and TRBJ1-1, with unresolved D. Trimming shortened V by 3 bases and J by 5 bases, and 13 bases separated the two germline ends. The CDR3 runs 14 residues. Germline-derived CDR1 and CDR2 are SEHNR and FQNEAQ (reference sequence). CDR3 protein: CASSFGEGKTEAFF. The CDR3 region has the DNA TGTGCCAGCAGCTTTGGCGAAGGGAAGACTGAAGCTTTCTTT. Based on the CDR3 plus reference TRBV7-9 and TRBJ1-1, the full variable domain is DTGVSQNPRHKITKRGQNVTFRCDPISEHNRLYWYRQTLGQGPEFLTYFQNEAQLEKSRLLSDRFSAERPKGSFSTLEIQRTEQGDSAMYLCASSFGEGKTEAFFGQGTRLTVV.

The genes are TRBV19 and TRBJ2-1; 7 bases are shared with TRBD2. The V gene's germline CDR1 is LNHDA and CDR2 SQIVND (reference sequence). The CDR3 totals 14 residues. Trimming at V came to 6 bases and at J to 2 bases, leaving 4 bases not matched to a gene. The CDR3 region has the DNA TGTGCCAGTAGCGCGGGAGCAACCTACAATGAGCAGTTCTTC. It translates to CASSAGATYNEQFF.

This chain links TRBV6-5 with TRBJ1-2; 7 nucleotides agree with TRBD1. The CDR3 loop spans 15 amino acids. The germline V gene encodes CDR1 MNHEY and CDR2 SVGAGI. Trimming removed 5 bases from V and 4 bases from J; junction bases left unmatched: 10. CDR3 in amino acids: CASSQPPTGTYGYTF. CDR3 nucleotides: TGTGCCAGCAGTCAACCTCCGACAGGGACCTATGGCTACACCTTC.

J is TRBJ1-4 and V is TRBV2, with TRBD1 matching over 9 bases. J was trimmed by 7 bases and V by 8 bases; bases with no gene match: 5. The CDR3 length is 13 residues. Germline CDR1 and CDR2: SNHLY and FYNNEI. The CDR3 DNA reads TGTGCCAGCCAGGACAGGGGAAGTGAAAAACTGTTTTTT. Translation gives CASQDRGSEKLFF.

The rearrangement joins TRBV7-2 to TRBJ2-5, with D maybe TRBD1 (6 bases). V lost 5 bases and J 5 bases, leaving 21 bases between the germline ends. The CDR3 contains 16 residues. Germline CDR1 SGHTA, CDR2 FQGNSA. The CDR3 loop reads CASSPDSTGSMETQYF. CDR3 coding DNA: TGTGCCAGCAGCCCAGACTCGACAGGTAGCATGGAGACCCAGTACTTC. Based on the CDR3 plus reference TRBV7-2 and TRBJ2-5, the full variable domain is GAGVSQSPSNKVTEKGKDVELRCDPISGHTALYWYRQSLGQGLEFLIYFQGNSAPDKSGLPSDRFSAERTGGSVSTLTIQRTQQEDSAVYLCASSPDSTGSMETQYFGPGTRLLVL.

The V and J genes are TRBV19 and TRBJ1-2; TRBD1 is a possible D gene (6 bases). Per germline, CDR1 LNHDA and CDR2 SQIVND (reference sequence). CDR3 length: 16 residues. V gave up 5 bases and J gave up 3 bases, with 19 bases separating them. CDR3 amino acids: CASSSGELGRYYGYTF. In DNA, the CDR3 is TGTGCCAGTAGTTCAGGGGAACTGGGTCGCTACTATGGCTACACCTTC.

The V call is TRBV7-6, the J call TRBJ1-3, with 7 positions matching TRBD1. Germline lookup yields CDR1 SGHVS and CDR2 FNYEAQ. V dropped 6 bases and J dropped 2; count of bases not matched to a gene: 10. This CDR3 has 16 amino acids. In nucleotides, the CDR3 is TGTGCCAGCAGTTACGGGACAGCGGGGACTGGAAACACCATATATTTT. It specifies CASSYGTAGTGNTIYF.

This clone was found a few times. CDR3: CAWSELRRLHF. CDR3 sequence (DNA): TGTGCCTGGAGCGAATTACGACGCCTCCACTTT. This chain uses TRBV30 with TRBJ1-6; D remains ambiguous. V lost 3 bases to trimming and J lost 15 bases, with 12 bases between them. Germline CDR1 and CDR2: GTSNPN and SVGIG (reference sequence). This CDR3 is 11 amino acids long.